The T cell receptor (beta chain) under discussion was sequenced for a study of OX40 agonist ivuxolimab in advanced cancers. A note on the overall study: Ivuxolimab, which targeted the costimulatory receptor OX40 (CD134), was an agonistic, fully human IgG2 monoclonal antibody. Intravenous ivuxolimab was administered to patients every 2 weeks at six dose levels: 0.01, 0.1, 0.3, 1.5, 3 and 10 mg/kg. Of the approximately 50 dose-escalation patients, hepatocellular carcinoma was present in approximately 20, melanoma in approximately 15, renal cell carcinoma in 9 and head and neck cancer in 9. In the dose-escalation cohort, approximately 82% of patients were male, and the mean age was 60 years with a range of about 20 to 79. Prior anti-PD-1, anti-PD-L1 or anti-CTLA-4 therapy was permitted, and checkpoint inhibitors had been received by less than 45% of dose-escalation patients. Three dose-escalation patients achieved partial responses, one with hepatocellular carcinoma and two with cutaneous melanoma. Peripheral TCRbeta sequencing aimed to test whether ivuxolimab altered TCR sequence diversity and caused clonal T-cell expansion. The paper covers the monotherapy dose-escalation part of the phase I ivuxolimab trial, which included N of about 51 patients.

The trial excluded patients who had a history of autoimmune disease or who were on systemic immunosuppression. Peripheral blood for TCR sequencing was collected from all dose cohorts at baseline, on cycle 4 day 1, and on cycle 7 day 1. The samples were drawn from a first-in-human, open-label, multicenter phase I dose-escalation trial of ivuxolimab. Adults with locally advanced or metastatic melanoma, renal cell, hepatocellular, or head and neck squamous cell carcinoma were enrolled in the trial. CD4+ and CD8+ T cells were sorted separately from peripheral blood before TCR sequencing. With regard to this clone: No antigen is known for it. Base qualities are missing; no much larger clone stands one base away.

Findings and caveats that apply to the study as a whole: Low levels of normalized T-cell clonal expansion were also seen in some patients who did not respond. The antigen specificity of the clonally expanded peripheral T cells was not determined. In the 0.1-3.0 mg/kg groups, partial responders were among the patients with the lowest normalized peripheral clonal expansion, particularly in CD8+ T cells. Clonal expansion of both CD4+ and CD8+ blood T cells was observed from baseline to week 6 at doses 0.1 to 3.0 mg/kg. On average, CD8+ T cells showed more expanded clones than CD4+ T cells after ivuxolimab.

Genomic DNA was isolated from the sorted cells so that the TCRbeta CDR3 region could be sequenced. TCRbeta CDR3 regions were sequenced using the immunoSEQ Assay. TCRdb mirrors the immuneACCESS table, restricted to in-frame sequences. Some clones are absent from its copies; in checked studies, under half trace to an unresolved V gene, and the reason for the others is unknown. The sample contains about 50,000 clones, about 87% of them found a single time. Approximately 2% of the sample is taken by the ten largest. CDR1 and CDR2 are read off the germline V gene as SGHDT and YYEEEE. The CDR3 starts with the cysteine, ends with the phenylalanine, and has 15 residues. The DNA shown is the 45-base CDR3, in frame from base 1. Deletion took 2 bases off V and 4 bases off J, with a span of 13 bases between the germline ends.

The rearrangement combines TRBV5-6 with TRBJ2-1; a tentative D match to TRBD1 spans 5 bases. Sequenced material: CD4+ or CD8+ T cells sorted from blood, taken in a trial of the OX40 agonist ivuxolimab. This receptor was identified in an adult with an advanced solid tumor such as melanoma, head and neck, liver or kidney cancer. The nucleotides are TGTGCCAGCAGCTTTGGGGCCGGAAATTACAATGAGCAGTTCTTC. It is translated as CASSFGAGNYNEQFF.